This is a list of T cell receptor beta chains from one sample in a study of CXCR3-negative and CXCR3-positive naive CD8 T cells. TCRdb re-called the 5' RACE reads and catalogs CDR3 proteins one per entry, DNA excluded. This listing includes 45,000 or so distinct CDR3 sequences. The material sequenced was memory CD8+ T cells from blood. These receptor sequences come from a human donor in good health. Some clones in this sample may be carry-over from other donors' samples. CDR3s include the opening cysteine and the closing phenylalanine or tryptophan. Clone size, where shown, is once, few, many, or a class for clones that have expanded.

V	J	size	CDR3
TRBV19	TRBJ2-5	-	CASSIVLGRQTKKETQYF
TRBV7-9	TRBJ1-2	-	CASSLVPATHGYTF
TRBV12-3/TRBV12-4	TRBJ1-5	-	CASRGRGHSNQPQHF
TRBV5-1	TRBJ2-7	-	CASSLVTGTLEQYF
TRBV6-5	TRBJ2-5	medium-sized	CASSRQGEEETQYF
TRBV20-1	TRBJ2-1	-	CSARDQVAGYNEQFF
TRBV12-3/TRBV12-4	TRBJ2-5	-	CASIKRMAGEETQYF
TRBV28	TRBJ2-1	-	CASSSSGTGPINEQFF
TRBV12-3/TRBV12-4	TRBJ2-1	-	CASSRQNNEQFF
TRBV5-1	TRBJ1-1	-	CASSLANMNTEAFF
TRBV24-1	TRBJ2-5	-	CATSDLGTGVQETQYF
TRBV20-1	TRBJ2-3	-	CSARTGGEADTQYF
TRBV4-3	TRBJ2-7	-	CASSQGSGANSYEQYF
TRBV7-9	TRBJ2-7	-	CASSTRDRGYYEQYF
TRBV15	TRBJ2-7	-	CATSRGSSYEQYF
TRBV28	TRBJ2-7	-	CASSLGNLDEQYF
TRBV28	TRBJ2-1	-	CASSSTSGSYNEQFF
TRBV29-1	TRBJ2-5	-	CSLRAGLQETQYF
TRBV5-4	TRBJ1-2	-	CASSLGYGYTF
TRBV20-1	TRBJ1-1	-	CSARDLRSPGTEAFF
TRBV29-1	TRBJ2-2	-	CSGRTANTGELFF
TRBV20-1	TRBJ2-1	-	CSARDTAGGWYDEQFF
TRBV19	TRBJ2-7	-	CASSITLAGSYEQYF
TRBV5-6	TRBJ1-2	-	CASSFGGGYTF
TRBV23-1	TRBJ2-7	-	CASSQWCRAKTYEQYF
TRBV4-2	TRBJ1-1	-	CASSQGGEGTEAFF
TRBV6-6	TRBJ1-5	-	CASSYDSDSNQPQHF
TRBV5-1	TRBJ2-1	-	CASSPGQGARNEQFF